These 23 T cell receptor beta chains originate from one sample sequenced in a study of T-cell reconstitution after alpha-beta-depleted transplantation in children. The library targeted TCRbeta and was prepared with unique molecular identifiers. TCRdb re-called the PCR reads through MiXCR, storing one row per CDR3 protein. Among around 380,000 distinct CDR3 sequences, 9.5% to 13% were seen once, and the ten largest hold over 4.5%. The source was PBMCs from the stem cell graft donor, collected from the stem cell graft. The receptors originated from a human donor who donated a stem cell graft to a child with acute myeloid leukemia.

The chain couples TRBV5-1 to TRBJ2-2, with TRBD1 matching 8 bases. Trimming took 4 bases from V and 2 from J; bases not matched to a gene: 4. The germline V gene encodes CDR1 SGHRS and CDR2 YFSETQ. The CDR3 spans 15 residues. The CDR3 loop is CASSIGQGNTGELFF. The CDR3 DNA sequence: TGCGCCAGCAGCATTGGACAGGGCAACACCGGGGAGCTGTTTTTT.

The rearrangement uses TRBV4-2 and TRBJ1-5, with D perhaps TRBD1 (6 bases). This CDR3 comprises 17 residues. The V gene lost 1 base and the J gene lost 2 bases, with 15 bases spanning the gap. From germline, CDR1 is LGHNA and CDR2 YNFKEQ. In nucleotides, the CDR3 is TGTGCCAGCAGCCAAGTCTCACCAGGGGTACGCAATCAGCCCCAGCATTTT. This sequence encodes CASSQVSPGVRNQPQHF.

This clonotype was counted between two and nine times. V is TRBV11-2 and J is TRBJ2-6; 9 bases are shared with TRBD1. With V trimmed by 2 bases and J by 0 bases, 5 bases remained unmatched. The CDR3 consists of 18 residues. The germline V gene encodes CDR1 SGHAT and CDR2 FQNNGV. The CDR3 protein is CASSLRTGALSGANVLTF. The CDR3 DNA reads TGTGCCAGCAGCTTAAGGACAGGGGCGCTCTCTGGGGCCAACGTCCTGACTTTC.

This clonotype appeared many times. The chain recombines TRBV7-9 with TRBJ2-3, with D hard to call. The length of the CDR3 is 12 residues. Trimming took off 3 bases at V and 6 bases at J, with 7 bases between the two ends. CDR1 SEHNR and CDR2 FQNEAQ come from the germline V gene (reference sequence). Written as DNA, the CDR3 is TGTGCCAGCAGCTTGGGGTGGGATACGCAGTATTTT. Translated: CASSLGWDTQYF. The whole variable domain, filled in from reference TRBV7-9 and TRBJ2-3, reads DTGVSQNPRHKITKRGQNVTFRCDPISEHNRLYWYRQTLGQGPEFLTYFQNEAQLEKSRLLSDRFSAERPKGSFSTLEIQRTEQGDSAMYLCASSLGWDTQYFGPGTRLTVL.

The chain uses TRBV20-1 and TRBJ2-3; D is undetermined. The length of the CDR3 is 13 residues. The ends were cut back, 3 bases at V and 2 bases at J, with 9 bases in the middle. Germline CDR1 and CDR2: DFQATT and SNEGSKA (reference sequence). DNA for the CDR3: TGCAGTGCTAGGATCCTCAACACAGATACGCAGTATTTT. Translated: CSARILNTDTQYF.

This clonotype was observed a few times. The chain uses TRBV29-1 and TRBJ2-7; 8 bases map to TRBD1. Germline CDR1 is SQVTM and CDR2 is ANQGSEA. The CDR3 totals 16 residues. Losses at the gene ends were 4 bases for V and 0 bases for J; bases not matched to a gene: 11. The CDR3 protein is CSVVGHGDRISYEQYF. Written as DNA, the CDR3 is TGCAGCGTTGTTGGACATGGGGACAGGATCTCCTACGAGCAGTACTTC.

This clonotype appeared many times. The chain recombines TRBV15 with TRBJ1-2; perhaps TRBD1 as D (6 bases). Germline V lookup: CDR1 LNHNV, CDR2 YYDKDF (reference sequence). The V end was cut by 0 bases, the J end by 8 bases, with 19 bases between. This CDR3 is 16 amino acids long. CDR3 nucleotide sequence: TGTGCCACCAGCAGAGATATCGACAGGAGAGGGACCGGCTACACCTTC. Encoded protein: CATSRDIDRRGTGYTF.

Concerning this clonotype itself: A much larger clonotype is one base distant, so this may be a read error. The chain links TRBV7-2 to TRBJ2-1, with TRBD2 identical over 7 bases. Per germline, CDR1 SGHTA and CDR2 FQGNSA. After removal of 10 bases from V and 6 bases from J, the junction contained 9 bases not matched to a gene. The CDR3 contains 13 residues. In DNA form, the CDR3 reads TGTGCCACCGGATGGGGGGGACCCAATGAGCAGTTCTTC. Its protein product is CATGWGGPNEQFF.

This clonotype was observed at least ten times. This chain connects TRBV12-3 or TRBV12-4 to TRBJ2-3; TRBD2 might be the D (5 bases). The ends were cut back, 3 bases at V and 0 bases at J, with 10 bases in the middle. The CDR3 extends over 15 amino acids. CDR3 loop: CASSLRDPSTDTQYF. In DNA, the CDR3 is TGTGCCAGCAGTTTGAGGGATCCTAGCACAGATACGCAGTATTTT.

The rearrangement joins TRBV19 to TRBJ2-2; no definite D call. CDR1 LNHDA and CDR2 SQIVND come from the germline V gene (reference sequence). V was pared by 3 bases and J by 6 bases, with 11 bases between. This CDR3 is 14 amino acids long. The CDR3 DNA reads TGTGCCAGTAGTATGATAGAGGACCCCGGGGAGCTGTTTTTT. Its translation: CASSMIEDPGELFF. Full variable domain (missing parts from reference TRBV19 and TRBJ2-2): DGGITQSPKYLFRKEGQNVTLSCEQNLNHDAMYWYRQDPGQGLRLIYYSQIVNDFQKGDIAEGYSVSREKKESFPLTVTSAQKNPTAFYLCASSMIEDPGELFFGEGSRLTVL.

In the case of this clonotype: As the CDR3 is not closed by the conserved phenylalanine or tryptophan, this likely results from a read error. The V gene is TRBV13, the J gene TRBJ2-1; D may be TRBD2 (6 bases). Germline loops: CDR1 PRHDT, CDR2 FYEKMQ (reference sequence). CDR3 size: 13 residues. Deletions cut 5 bases from V and 8 bases from J, with 13 bases between. The CDR3 sequence: CASSRQLADEQFL. The CDR3 DNA reads TGTGCCAGCAGCCGACAACTAGCCGATGAGCAGTTCTTG.

The table lists this clonotype with a few counts. V usage is TRBV9 and J usage is TRBJ2-2, with D unclear. The CDR3 contains 14 residues. The V gene lost 0 bases and the J gene lost 2 bases, with 5 bases spanning the gap. Germline assignment: CDR1 SGDLS and CDR2 YYNGEE. CDR3 DNA sequence: TGTGCCAGCAGCGTAGGCAAAAACACCGGGGAGCTGTTTTTT. It encodes CASSVGKNTGELFF.

This clonotype was observed a handful of times. A much larger clone sits a single nucleotide away, making a read error possible. This chain uses TRBV7-3 with TRBJ2-2; D unclear. Germline values: CDR1 SGHTA, CDR2 FQGTGA. The ends were cut back, 0 bases at V and 7 bases at J, with 3 bases in the middle. This CDR3 has 12 amino acids. CDR3 loop: CASSLTDGELFF. In nucleotides, the CDR3 is TGTGCCAGCAGCTTAACGGACGGGGAGCTGTTTTTT.

The chain joins TRBV2 to TRBJ1-3; D perhaps matches TRBD1 (6 bases). The CDR3 contains 14 residues. The ends were cut back, 8 bases at V and 2 bases at J, with 13 bases in the middle. From germline, CDR1 is SNHLY and CDR2 FYNNEI. CDR3 residues: CASFTGTTGNTIYF. The DNA of the CDR3 is TGTGCCAGCTTTACCGGGACAACTGGAAACACCATATATTTT.

This clonotype was found a few times. The gene calls are TRBV20-1 and TRBJ2-7; 8 bases are shared with TRBD2. Trimming took 6 bases from V and 0 from J; bases not matched to a gene: 4. Germline V gives CDR1 DFQATT, CDR2 SNEGSKA (reference sequence). The CDR3 length is 13 residues. CDR3 in DNA: TGCAGTGCGGCGAGCGGGAGCTCCTACGAGCAGTACTTC. Translating it yields CSAASGSSYEQYF.

The table lists this clonotype with many counts. This rearrangement joins TRBV10-3 to TRBJ1-1; D is unresolved. V lost 8 bases and J 4 bases, leaving 23 bases between the germline ends. Germline V gene sequence: CDR1 ENHRY, CDR2 SYGVKD. This CDR3 contains 16 residues. The CDR3 nucleotides are TGTGCCATCCAAGACCTCGAGGCCGGGTCGAGCACTGAAGCTTTCTTT. Its protein is CAIQDLEAGSSTEAFF.

This clonotype was detected once. The V gene is TRBV4-2, the J gene TRBJ1-2, with no clear D. The CDR3 is 13 residues long. V lost 0 bases and J lost 7, with 9 bases in between. CDR1 is LGHNA and CDR2 is YNFKEQ in the germline V gene. CDR3 in DNA: TGTGCCAGCAGCCAAGATAGCAGAACTGGCTACACCTTC. This codes for CASSQDSRTGYTF.

As regards this clonotype: This may stem from a read error, because a much larger clone lies one nucleotide away. The rearrangement links TRBV5-1 to TRBJ2-6; D is possibly TRBD1 (6 bases). The CDR3 contains 16 residues. The germline V gene has CDR1 SGHRS and CDR2 YFSETQ. CDR3 bases: TGCGCCAGCAGCCGGGCAGGGGCACCTGGGGCCAACGGCCTGACTTTC. This sequence encodes CASSRAGAPGANGLTF.

The rearrangement joins TRBV7-2 to TRBJ2-3; TRBD2 matches 11 bases. The CDR3 has 15 residues. Per germline, CDR1 SGHTA and CDR2 FQGNSA. Unmatched junction bases numbered 3, after V lost 3 bases and J lost 4 bases. Written as DNA, the CDR3 is TGTGCCAGCAGCTTTATAGCGGGGGGGCCAGATACGCAGTATTTT. This gives the protein CASSFIAGGPDTQYF.

This chain links TRBV20-1 with TRBJ2-3; 11 nucleotides line up with TRBD1. This CDR3 is 16 amino acids long. V trimming: 3 bases; J trimming: 4 bases; junction bases outside the gene matches: 9. Germline V gives CDR1 DFQATT, CDR2 SNEGSKA (reference sequence). The CDR3 is CSASRGTGGLADTQYF. In DNA form, the CDR3 reads TGCAGTGCTAGTAGGGGGACAGGGGGACTGGCAGATACGCAGTATTTT.

This clonotype was detected a few times. V gene TRBV3-1 combines with J gene TRBJ2-3; D is unclear. The CDR3 consists of 17 residues. V dropped 1 base and J dropped 2 bases, with 16 bases sitting between them. Germline CDR1 reads LGHDT; CDR2 reads YNNKEL (reference sequence). The chain's CDR3 is CASSQVMPNALTDTQYF. The DNA for the CDR3 is TGTGCCAGCAGCCAAGTGATGCCTAATGCGCTCACAGATACGCAGTATTTT.

This chain uses TRBV10-3 with TRBJ2-3; D may be TRBD2 (5 bases). V was pared by 4 bases and J by 2 bases, with 16 bases between. Germline-derived CDR1 and CDR2 are ENHRY and SYGVKD. This CDR3 contains 16 residues. The CDR3 DNA sequence: TGTGCCATCAGTGGGGGAGCCGGGTCCCTCACAGATACGCAGTATTTT. This codes for CAISGGAGSLTDTQYF.

The sample holds a few counts of this clonotype. The chain is built from TRBV11-2 and TRBJ1-6, with D possibly being TRBD1 (6 bases). The CDR3 spans 16 residues. V lost 5 bases, J lost 5 bases, and 16 bases lay in between. CDR1 and CDR2 from the germline V gene are SGHAT and FQNNGV. The chain's CDR3 is CASSARTGTNNSPLHF. CDR3 DNA: TGTGCCAGCAGCGCTCGTACCGGGACAAATAATTCACCCCTCCACTTT.